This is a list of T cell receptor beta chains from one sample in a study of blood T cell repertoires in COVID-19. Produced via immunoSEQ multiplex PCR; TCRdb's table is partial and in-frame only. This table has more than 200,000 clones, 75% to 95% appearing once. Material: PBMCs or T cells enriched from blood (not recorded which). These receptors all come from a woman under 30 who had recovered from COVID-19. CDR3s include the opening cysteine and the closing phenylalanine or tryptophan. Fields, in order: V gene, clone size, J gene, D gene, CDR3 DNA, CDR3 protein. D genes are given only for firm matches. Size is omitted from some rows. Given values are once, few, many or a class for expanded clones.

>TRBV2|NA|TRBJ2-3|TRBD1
TGTGCCAGCAGTGGGACAGGGGGCAGTAATTTT
CASSGTGGSNF
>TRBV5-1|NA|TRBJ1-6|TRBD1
TGCGCCAGCAGCTTGATATACACAGGGGTCGGCTCACCCCTCCACTTT
CASSLIYTGVGSPLHF
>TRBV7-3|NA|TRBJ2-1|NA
TGTGCCAGCAGCTTAGGTCCAGAGACACACTCCTACAATGAGCAGTTCTTC
CASSLGPETHSYNEQFF
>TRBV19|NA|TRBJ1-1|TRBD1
TGTGCCAGTACGTCGTCAGGGGGATCTGAAGCTTTCTTT
CASTSSGGSEAFF
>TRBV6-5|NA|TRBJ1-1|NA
TGTGCCAGCAGACCCCGGGACTACTTCGTAGCTTTCTTT
CASRPRDYFVAFF
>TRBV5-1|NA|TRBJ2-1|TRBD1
TGCGCCAGCAGCTTGGGGACAGGGGGCTCCTACAATGAGCAGTTCTTC
CASSLGTGGSYNEQFF
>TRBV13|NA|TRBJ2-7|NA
TGTGCCAGCAGCCTCACGCTAGGCTCCTACGAGCAGTACTTC
CASSLTLGSYEQYF
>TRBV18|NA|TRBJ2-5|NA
TGTGCCAGCTCACCCCAAGCGTACTCGGTAGAGACCCAGTACTTC
CASSPQAYSVETQYF
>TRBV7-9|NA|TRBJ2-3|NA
TGTGCCAGCAGCCAGCGGACATCCTCTATTGGGGACAATACGCAGTATTTT
CASSQRTSSIGDNTQYF
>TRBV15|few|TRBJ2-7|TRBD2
TGTGCCACCAGCAGAGTTTCGGCTAGCGGGTATACCTACGAGCAGTACTTC
CATSRVSASGYTYEQYF
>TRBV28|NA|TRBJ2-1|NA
TGTGCCAGCAGTTCCCCCGATAGCACTGCCTACAATGAGCAGTTCTTC
CASSSPDSTAYNEQFF
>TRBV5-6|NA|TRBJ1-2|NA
TGTGCCAGCAGCCCGGACACGTTTAGTGGCTACACCTTC
CASSPDTFSGYTF
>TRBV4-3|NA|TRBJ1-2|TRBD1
TGCGCCAGCAGCAGAGGACATACAGGGGGAGACTATGGCTACACCTTC
CASSRGHTGGDYGYTF
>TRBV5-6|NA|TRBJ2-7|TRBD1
TGTGCCAGCAGCTCCTACCGACAGGGACGATACGAGCAGTACTTC
CASSSYRQGRYEQYF
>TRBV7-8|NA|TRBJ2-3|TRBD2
TGTGCCAGCAGCTTATCTCGACTAGCGAGCACAGATACGCAGTATTTT
CASSLSRLASTDTQYF
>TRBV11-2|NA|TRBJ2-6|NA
TGTGCCAGCAGCTTCGTAACAGGGTCTGGGGCCAACGTCCTGACTTTC
CASSFVTGSGANVLTF
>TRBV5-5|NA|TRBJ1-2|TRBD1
TGTGCCAGCAGCTTGGGGCAACAGGGGCCCTATGGCTACACCTTC
CASSLGQQGPYGYTF
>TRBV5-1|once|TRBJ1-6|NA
TGCGCCAGCAGCGTAGGGAGCTCCTATAATTCACCCCTCCACTTT
CASSVGSSYNSPLHF
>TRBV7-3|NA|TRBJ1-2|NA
TGTGCCAGCAGCCCCGACAGGAACTATGGCTACACCTTC
CASSPDRNYGYTF
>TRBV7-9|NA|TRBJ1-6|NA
TGTGCCAGCAGCAACGACAGGATCGATTCACCCCTCCACTTT
CASSNDRIDSPLHF
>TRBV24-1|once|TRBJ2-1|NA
TGTGCCACCAGTGACAGCTCCTACAATGAGCAGTTCTTC
CATSDSSYNEQFF
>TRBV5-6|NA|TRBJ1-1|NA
TGTGCCAGCAGCTACCAGGGGATACGAGCTTTCTTT
CASSYQGIRAFF
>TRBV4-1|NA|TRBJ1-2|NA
TGCGCCAGCAGCCCGGGACTGACGATAAATAACTATGGCTACACCTTC
CASSPGLTINNYGYTF
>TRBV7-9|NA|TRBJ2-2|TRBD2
TGTGCCAGCAGCTTACTAGCGGGGGTGTACACCGGGGAGCTGTTTTTT
CASSLLAGVYTGELFF
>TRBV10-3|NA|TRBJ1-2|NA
TGTGCCATCAGTGAGTCGGCAGTCTATGGCTACACCTTC
CAISESAVYGYTF
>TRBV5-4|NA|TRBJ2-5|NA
TGTGCCAGCAGCTCATACCAGACAGGCCAAGAGACCCAGTACTTC
CASSSYQTGQETQYF
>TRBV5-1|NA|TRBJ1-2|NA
TGCGCCAGCAGCTTGGCAAGCGATGGCTACACCTTC
CASSLASDGYTF
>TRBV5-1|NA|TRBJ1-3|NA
TGCGCCAGCAGCTCGGGACAAACCTCTGGAAACACCATATATTTT
CASSSGQTSGNTIYF
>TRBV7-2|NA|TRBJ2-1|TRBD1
TGTGCCAGCAGCTTAGTTCAAGGGGGCCGGCAGTTCTTC
CASSLVQGGRQFF
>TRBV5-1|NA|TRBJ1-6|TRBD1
TGCGCCAGCAGCTCCGACTTGCAGGGGGCAGGTTCACCCCTCCACTTT
CASSSDLQGAGSPLHF
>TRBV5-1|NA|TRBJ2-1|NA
TGCGCCAGCAGCTTATTAGCGGAAAGCTACAATGAGCAGTTCTTC
CASSLLAESYNEQFF
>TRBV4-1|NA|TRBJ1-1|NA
TGCGCCAGCAGCCAGCAAGCGGACCTACGGGGTGAAGCTTTCTTT
CASSQQADLRGEAFF
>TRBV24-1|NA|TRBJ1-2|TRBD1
TGTGCCACCAGTGACTCAGGGGGAGGAGGCTACACCTTC
CATSDSGGGGYTF
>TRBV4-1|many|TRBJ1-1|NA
TGCGCCAGCAGCCAGGGGCTGAACAGGGACACTGAAGCTTTCTTT
CASSQGLNRDTEAFF
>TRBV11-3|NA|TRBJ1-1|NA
TGTGCCAGCAGCTACGAGGGTGACACTGAAGCTTTCTTT
CASSYEGDTEAFF
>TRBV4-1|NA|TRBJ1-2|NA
TGCGCCAGCAGCCATGTAGACAGGCCTCTCTATGGCTACACCTTC
CASSHVDRPLYGYTF
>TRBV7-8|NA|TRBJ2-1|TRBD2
TGTGCCAGCAGCTCCCCCCCCCGACTAGCGGGGTGGGGAGACAATGAGCAGTTCTTC
CASSSPPRLAGWGDNEQFF
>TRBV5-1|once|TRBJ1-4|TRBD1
TGCGCCAGCAGCTTAGGACAGGTTAATGAAAAACTGTTTTTT
CASSLGQVNEKLFF
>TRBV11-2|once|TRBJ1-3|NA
TGTGCCAGCAGGCATGGGGGGAGGGGAAACACCATATATTTT
CASRHGGRGNTIYF
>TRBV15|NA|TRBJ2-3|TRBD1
TGTGCCACCAGCAGAGCCTACACAGGGGTCACAGATACGCAGTATTTT
CATSRAYTGVTDTQYF
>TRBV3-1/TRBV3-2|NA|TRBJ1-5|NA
TGTGCCAGCAGCCGAACTCTCACGGGAGATCAGCCCCAGCATTTT
CASSRTLTGDQPQHF
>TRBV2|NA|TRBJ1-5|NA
TGTGCCAGCAGAGTAATGGGAGGATTTCAGCCCCAGCATTTT
CASRVMGGFQPQHF
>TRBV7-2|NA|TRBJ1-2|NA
TGTGCCAGCAGCTCCGCCGGGGTGGGCGGCTACACCTTC
CASSSAGVGGYTF
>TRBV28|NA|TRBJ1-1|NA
TGTGCCAGCAGTACAGTAGACAGAACCGAAGGGACTGAAGCTTTCTTT
CASSTVDRTEGTEAFF
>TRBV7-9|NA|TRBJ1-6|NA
TGTGCCAGCAGCTGGGACTACCCCAATTCACCCCTCCACTTT
CASSWDYPNSPLHF